These 7 T cell receptor beta chains were all obtained from the same sample, sequenced in a study of blood T cell repertoires in COVID-19. Profiled with immunoSEQ multiplex PCR; TCRdb holds only in-frame clones, not every one. Here the sample spans under 550,000 clones, about 87% being singletons. Sequencing was performed on peripheral blood. The receptors come from a man younger than 30 with COVID-19, enrolled during active disease.

Written as DNA, the CDR3 is TGTGCCAGCAGTCAAAGGGACAGGGGGCGCGTAGGTCTGCCCCAGCATTTT. Protein sequence: CASSQRDRGRVGLPQHF. V is TRBV21-1 and J is TRBJ1-5; the D call TRBD1 from the table was never checked on the DNA. TRBV21-1 is tagged as a pseudogene. This CDR3 contains 17 residues.

The chain carries TRBV29-1 and TRBJ2-7; D is possibly TRBD2 (7 bases). This CDR3 has 14 residues. V was shortened by 1 base and J by 2 bases, with 12 bases between the two germline ends. The germline CDR1 and CDR2 sequences are SQVTM and ANQGSEA. This chain's CDR3 is CSVEGWGGPYEQYF. DNA for the CDR3: TGCAGCGTTGAAGGATGGGGGGGGCCCTACGAGCAGTACTTC.

This chain connects TRBV7-2 to TRBJ2-7, with D perhaps matching TRBD1 (6 bases). The CDR3 sequence is 13 residues long. Per the germline V gene, CDR1 is SGHTA and CDR2 is FQGNSA. Trimming removed 6 bases from V and 5 bases from J, with 14 bases in between. The CDR3 DNA is TGTGCCAGCAGGGATACAGGGCTCGACGAGCAGTACTTC. Protein: CASRDTGLDEQYF. Full variable domain (outside the CDR3, taken from reference TRBV7-2 and TRBJ2-7): GAGVSQSPSNKVTEKGKDVELRCDPISGHTALYWYRQSLGQGLEFLIYFQGNSAPDKSGLPSDRFSAERTGGSVSTLTIQRTQQEDSAVYLCASRDTGLDEQYFGPGTRLTVT.

This clone was detected only a few times. The chain joins TRBV5-8 to TRBJ1-2; TRBD1 might be the D (6 bases). Germline CDR1 reads SGHTS; CDR2 reads YDEGEE. Trimming shortened V by 4 bases and J by 2 bases, and 24 bases separated the two germline ends. The CDR3 sequence is 18 residues long. In DNA, the CDR3 is TGTGCCAGCAGCCCTGGCCGGGACACAAGATTTTTAAACTATGGCTACACCTTC. Translating gives CASSPGRDTRFLNYGYTF.

The sample holds one count of this clone. V is TRBV12-3 or TRBV12-4 and J is TRBJ2-1; D is possibly TRBD2 (6 bases). The CDR3 runs to 12 residues. Trimming cost V 6 bases and J 12 bases, with 15 bases left between them. In DNA, the CDR3 is TGTGCCAGCAGGTTCCTTCGGGAGCCGCAGTTCTTC. It yields the protein CASRFLREPQFF.

The chain carries TRBV7-2 and TRBJ1-4, with 7 positions matching TRBD1. The CDR3 spans 14 residues. Germline V lookup: CDR1 SGHTA, CDR2 FQGNSA. V dropped 5 bases and J dropped 8; count of bases not matched to a gene: 8. CDR3 coding DNA: TGTGCCAGCAGCCAAGAAGGGGGCGGGGAAAAACTGTTTTTT. It yields the protein CASSQEGGGEKLFF. Full variable domain (missing parts from reference TRBV7-2 and TRBJ1-4): GAGVSQSPSNKVTEKGKDVELRCDPISGHTALYWYRQSLGQGLEFLIYFQGNSAPDKSGLPSDRFSAERTGGSVSTLTIQRTQQEDSAVYLCASSQEGGGEKLFFGSGTQLSVL.

Concerning this clone itself: Other nucleotide sequences from this sample produce the same CDR3. The V call is TRBV2, the J call TRBJ1-5; D possibly corresponds to TRBD1 (5 bases). Germline V gives CDR1 SNHLY, CDR2 FYNNEI. The CDR3 runs to 15 residues. The V end was cut by 2 bases, the J end by 0 bases, with 8 bases between. The CDR3 sequence: CASSEQGLSNQPQHF. CDR3 bases: TGTGCCAGCAGTGAACAGGGACTTAGCAATCAGCCCCAGCATTTT.